The text below deals with one T cell receptor (beta chain). This clonotype was seen many times. Its antigen is currently not known. No much larger clone exists at a distance of one base, and base qualities are not known. The data stem from a study of response to subunit inactivated influenza vaccine (dated by TCRdb to the late 2010s). Notes on the research overall: The study used deep quantitative T cell receptor repertoire profiling to track responses to a trivalent subunit inactivated influenza vaccine.

Study-wide findings and limitations: The authors proposed that each seasonal influenza vaccination may bring in only a limited number of new T cells.

In the germline V gene (reference sequence), CDR1 corresponds to DFQATT and CDR2 to SNEGSKA. The CDR3 runs 11 amino acids, cysteine and phenylalanine included. The read is trimmed to its CDR3 DNA, 33 bases read in frame from base 1. V was cut back by 0 bases and J by 13 bases, leaving a gap of 10 bases between them. The time point label, read with the paper, signifies: approximately 45 days after influenza vaccine administration. Library preparation used RT-PCR. TCRdb lists the instrument as Illumina HiSeq 2500. Clones were called with MiXCR by TCRdb after fastp trimmed the public reads at Q25, and only in-frame beta chains were retained. Rows with a matching CDR3 protein are joined into one entry that keeps the most common DNA and genes. This sample has about 480,000 distinct CDR3 sequences in its table, and approximately 12% of those were observed once. The ten largest clonotypes hold approximately 14% of the sample.

The receptor chain draws on TRBV20-1 and TRBJ2-1; D gene: possibly TRBD1, on 5 matching bases. The receptor's source is a man aged 45 to 65 who received an inactivated influenza vaccine. Donor details come from another sample of the same person, matched by shared clones. Specimen: PBMCs from blood, collected roughly 47 days after vaccination. The CDR3 sequence is CSARDTGIQFF. The nucleotides read TGCAGTGCTAGAGATACAGGAATACAGTTCTTC.